This TCR beta chain was profiled in a study of blood T cell repertoires in COVID-19. The method was immunoSEQ multiplex PCR; TCRdb's version includes in-frame clones alone and lacks a portion of them. This sample has about 80,000 clones, with around 83% found just once. The source material was peripheral blood. The sequence derives from a woman aged 70-85 years with acute or convalescent COVID-19.

The CDR3 loop reads CASSQAGQRNEKLFF. The CDR3 DNA is TGTGCCAGCAGCCAAGCGGGACAGCGTAATGAAAAACTGTTTTTT. V usage is TRBV14 and J usage is TRBJ1-4, with TRBD1 identical over 7 bases. This CDR3 is 15 amino acids long. V shed 1 base and J 4 bases; nucleotides not matched to a gene: 3. Germline values: CDR1 SGHDN, CDR2 FVKESK.